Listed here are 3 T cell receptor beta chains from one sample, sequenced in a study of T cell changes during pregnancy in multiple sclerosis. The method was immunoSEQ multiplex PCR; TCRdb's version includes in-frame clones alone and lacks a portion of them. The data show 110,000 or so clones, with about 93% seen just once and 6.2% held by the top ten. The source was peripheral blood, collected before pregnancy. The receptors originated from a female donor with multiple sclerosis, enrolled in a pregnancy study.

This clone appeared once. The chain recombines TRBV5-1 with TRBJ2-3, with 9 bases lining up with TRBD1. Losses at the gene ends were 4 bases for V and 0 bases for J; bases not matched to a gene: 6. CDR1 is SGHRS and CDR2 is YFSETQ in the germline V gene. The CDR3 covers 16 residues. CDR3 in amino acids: CASSIRTGASTDTQYF. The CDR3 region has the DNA TGCGCCAGCAGCATTAGGACAGGGGCGAGCACAGATACGCAGTATTTT.

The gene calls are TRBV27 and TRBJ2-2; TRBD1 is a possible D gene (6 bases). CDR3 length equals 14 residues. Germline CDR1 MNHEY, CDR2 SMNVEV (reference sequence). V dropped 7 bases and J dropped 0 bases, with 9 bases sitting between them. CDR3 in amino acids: CASTQGSNTGELFF. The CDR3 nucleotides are TGTGCCAGCACCCAGGGGTCGAACACCGGGGAGCTGTTTTTT.

The CDR3 DNA reads TGTGCCAGCAGCTTAGCGCCGAGGGCAGGGGTGGGTGTTGGGAATGAGCAGTTCTTC. This gives the protein CASSLAPRAGVGVGNEQFF. The J gene is TRBJ2-1, the V gene TRBV7-8, with D perhaps matching TRBD1 (6 bases). Germline loops: CDR1 SGHVS, CDR2 FQNEAQ. V shed 0 bases and J shed 7 bases, with 25 bases lying between them. The CDR3 runs to 19 residues.